Detailed here is one T cell receptor beta chain. This sample was taken from a study of blood T cell repertoires in COVID-19. Study-level information: Nucleic acid was either cDNA or gDNA, and it came from T cells, B-cell-depleted T cells, or PBMCs.

Profiling relied on immunoSEQ multiplex PCR, and the TCRdb table lists in-frame clones only, not all of them. The sample lists 450,000 or so clones, roughly 89% occurring once. Trimming shortened V by 0 bases and J by 7 bases, and 10 bases separated the two germline ends. The length of the CDR3 is 13 residues. Germline V CDR1 and CDR2: SGDLS, YYNGEE. The chain recombines TRBV9 with TRBJ1-1, with TRBD1 as a possible D gene (6 bases). Sequencing used peripheral blood. This clonotype was obtained from a man aged 18 to 30 with COVID-19, enrolled during active disease. The CDR3: CASSVANRDEAFF. The CDR3 coding sequence is TGTGCCAGCAGCGTAGCTAACAGGGATGAAGCTTTCTTT.